Below are 24 T cell receptor beta chains sequenced from a single sample in a study of human T cells and chemical hapten exposure. TCRdb reprocessed the RACE reads with MiXCR, giving one entry per CDR3 protein. Seen here are about 120,000 distinct CDR3 sequences, around 11% observed once, and the top ten hold around 2.5%. Time point reported: patch test 3, about 24 weeks after DPC sensitization. Described treatment: therapeutic diphenylcyclopropenone sensitization with weekly scalp DPC. The specimen was whole blood, collected in connection with sensitization to the hapten diphenylcyclopropenone (DPC). The receptors were gathered from a woman aged 50 to 60 with alopecia areata. Some clones in this sample may be carry-over from other donors' samples.

This clonotype was counted a few times. V usage is TRBV20-1 and J usage is TRBJ2-7; weak D call: TRBD1 (5 bases). CDR3 length equals 13 residues. Per the germline V gene, CDR1 is DFQATT and CDR2 is SNEGSKA (reference sequence). V lost 3 bases, J lost 2 bases, and 11 bases lay in between. This CDR3 is CSARGRSPYEQYF. The CDR3, as DNA: TGCAGTGCTAGGGGGCGGAGCCCCTACGAGCAGTACTTC.

The rearrangement uses TRBV6-6 and TRBJ1-1; D possibly corresponds to TRBD1 (6 bases). Germline CDR1 is MNHNY and CDR2 is SVGAGI (reference sequence). The length of the CDR3 is 14 residues. Trimming cost V 2 bases and J 5 bases, with 12 bases left between them. In nucleotides, the CDR3 is TGTGCCAGCAGTTACCGGGGGGCTATAACTGAAGCTTTCTTT. Translating it yields CASSYRGAITEAFF.

The chain is built from TRBV12-3 or TRBV12-4 and TRBJ2-3; no reliable D call. The V end lost 0 bases, the J end lost 3 bases, and 4 bases lay between the germline ends. The CDR3 consists of 13 residues. CDR3 coding DNA: TGTGCCAGCAGTTTAGCGCAGACAGATACGCAGTATTTT. This sequence encodes CASSLAQTDTQYF.

The V gene is TRBV10-3, the J gene TRBJ2-3; 8 nucleotides line up with TRBD1. The CDR3 runs to 13 residues. The V and J ends lost 10 bases and 6 bases, in that order; junction bases with no gene match: 9. Germline assignment: CDR1 ENHRY and CDR2 SYGVKD. CDR3 bases: TGTGCCACGACAGGGGATTTATCGGATACGCAGTATTTT. Protein: CATTGDLSDTQYF.

J is TRBJ1-1 and V is TRBV9, with a possible D match to TRBD1 (5 bases). V gave up 0 bases and J gave up 5 bases, with 11 bases separating them. The germline CDR1 and CDR2 sequences are SGDLS and YYNGEE. The CDR3 is 14 residues long. CDR3 sequence reads: CASSVGGAGTEAFF. The CDR3 DNA sequence: TGTGCCAGCAGCGTAGGGGGCGCGGGAACTGAAGCTTTCTTT.

This clonotype has just a few counts. The V call is TRBV6-5, the J call TRBJ2-3, with 7 bases lining up with TRBD1. J was trimmed by 0 bases and V by 10 bases; bases with no gene match: 7. The CDR3 length is 14 residues. CDR1 MNHEY and CDR2 SVGAGI come from the germline V gene. CDR3 DNA: TGTGCCACCAAAGGGACAGCTAGCACAGATACGCAGTATTTT. This gives the protein CATKGTASTDTQYF.

This clonotype was recorded at least ten times. V gene TRBV20-1 combines with J gene TRBJ1-2; 7 nucleotides align to TRBD1. The CDR3 has 12 residues. The germline V gene has CDR1 DFQATT and CDR2 SNEGSKA (reference sequence). The J segment lost 4 bases and the V segment lost 6 bases, leaving 5 bases of the junction unmatched. DNA of the CDR3: TGCAGTGCAACAGGGGACAGCTATGGCTACACCTTC. As protein: CSATGDSYGYTF.

This clonotype was counted at least ten times. The V call is TRBV28, the J call TRBJ1-5; D call uncertain. V lost 4 bases and J lost 1, with 5 bases in between. Germline assignment: CDR1 MDHEN and CDR2 SYDVKM. The CDR3 consists of 13 residues. The CDR3: CASSYLSNQPQHF. CDR3 coding DNA: TGTGCCAGCAGTTACCTAAGCAATCAGCCCCAGCATTTT.

The V and J genes are TRBV7-9 and TRBJ2-2; 7 bases align to TRBD1. This CDR3 has 15 amino acids. The V segment lost 4 bases and the J segment 4 bases; nucleotides outside the gene matches: 6. Per the germline V gene, CDR1 is SEHNR and CDR2 is FQNEAQ (reference sequence). The DNA of the CDR3 is TGTGCCAGCAGCTCAACAGGGGCGCCCACCGGGGAGCTGTTTTTT. As protein: CASSSTGAPTGELFF.

This clonotype has a handful of counts. V is TRBV5-1 and J is TRBJ2-5, with D perhaps TRBD2 (5 bases). Germline values: CDR1 SGHRS, CDR2 YFSETQ. Trimming removed 7 bases from V and 1 base from J, with 11 bases in between. The CDR3 is 13 amino acids. The chain's CDR3 is CASGSGGQETQYF. The CDR3 DNA reads as TGCGCCAGCGGGAGCGGAGGCCAAGAGACCCAGTACTTC. The full variable domain, rest sourced from reference TRBV5-1 and TRBJ2-5, is KAGVTQTPRYLIKTRGQQVTLSCSPISGHRSVSWYQQTPGQGLQFLFEYFSETQRNKGNFPGRFSGRQFSNSRSEMNVSTLELGDSALYLCASGSGGQETQYFGPGTRLLVL.

This clonotype appeared a few times. V gene TRBV6-5 combines with J gene TRBJ1-5; D is unclear. Germline lookup yields CDR1 MNHEY and CDR2 SVGAGI. Trimming pared 2 bases from V and 1 base from J, leaving 3 bases between. This CDR3 is 13 amino acids long. CDR3 nucleotides: TGTGCCAGCAGTTACACGAGCAATCAGCCCCAGCATTTT. Translating it yields CASSYTSNQPQHF.

The V and J genes are TRBV18 and TRBJ1-5; D ambiguous. Germline V gene sequence: CDR1 KGHSH, CDR2 LQKENI. The CDR3 runs 15 residues. Trimming cost V 3 bases and J 1 base, with 10 bases left between them. The CDR3 loop reads CASSPFPLSNQPQHF. The CDR3 coding sequence is TGTGCCAGCTCACCTTTCCCTTTAAGCAATCAGCCCCAGCATTTT.

This CDR3 is CASSLRHLRDGYTF. CDR3 in DNA: TGTGCCAGCAGTTTAAGGCACCTGAGGGATGGCTACACCTTC. The V and J genes are TRBV12-3 or TRBV12-4 and TRBJ1-2; no firm D call. V lost 2 bases and J 6 bases, leaving 13 bases between the germline ends. CDR3 size: 14 residues.

This clonotype came up a few times. The chain carries TRBV2 and TRBJ2-7; 8 bases line up with TRBD1. This CDR3 is 15 amino acids long. Trimming took 7 bases from V and 4 from J; bases not matched to a gene: 12. The V gene's germline CDR1 is SNHLY and CDR2 FYNNEI. CDR3: CASISQQGARYEQYF. CDR3 DNA: TGTGCCAGCATTTCTCAGCAGGGGGCGCGGTACGAGCAGTACTTC.

This chain connects TRBV20-1 to TRBJ1-5; TRBD1 aligns across 7 bases. The trim removed 5 bases at V and 0 bases at J, leaving 10 bases unmatched. Germline V gives CDR1 DFQATT, CDR2 SNEGSKA (reference sequence). This CDR3 spans 16 amino acids. The CDR3 protein is CSASHNRGYSNQPQHF. CDR3 DNA: TGCAGTGCTTCCCACAACAGGGGATATAGCAATCAGCCCCAGCATTTT.

Only a few counts were recorded for this clonotype. The V gene is TRBV3-1, the J gene TRBJ2-3; D might be TRBD1 or TRBD2, each matching 7 bases. V was pared by 1 base and J by 3 bases, with 14 bases between. CDR1 is LGHDT and CDR2 is YNNKEL in the germline V gene (reference sequence). This CDR3 has 16 residues. The chain's CDR3 is CASSQAGGGWTDTQYF. CDR3 in DNA: TGTGCCAGCAGCCAAGCAGGGGGGGGGTGGACAGATACGCAGTATTTT.

This clonotype was recorded many times. The chain uses TRBV7-9 and TRBJ1-1; weak D call: TRBD1 (6 bases). The CDR3 consists of 13 residues. Germline V gene lookup returns CDR1 SEHNR and CDR2 FQNEAQ (reference sequence). The V end was cut by 4 bases, the J end by 6 bases, with 12 bases between. The CDR3: CASSSDRIAEAFF. As DNA, the CDR3 is TGTGCCAGCAGCTCCGACAGGATCGCTGAAGCTTTCTTT.

This clonotype came up a few times. The chain uses TRBV20-1 and TRBJ1-1, with D possibly TRBD1 on 5 matching bases. The CDR3 runs 13 residues. V lost 6 bases and J 1 base, leaving 12 bases between the germline ends. Germline-derived CDR1 and CDR2 are DFQATT and SNEGSKA (reference sequence). CDR3 bases: TGCAGTGCGAGCTCTGGACAGAACACTGAAGCTTTCTTT. Translated, it gives CSASSGQNTEAFF.

This clonotype was picked up a small number of times. The chain has TRBV7-2 and TRBJ1-5; D is perhaps TRBD1 (6 bases). The CDR3 consists of 14 residues. V was shortened by 2 bases and J by 7 bases, with 12 bases between the two germline ends. Germline V gene sequence: CDR1 SGHTA, CDR2 FQGNSA. The CDR3 nucleotides read TGTGCCAGCAGCTTATCTGGGGGCAGACAGCCCCAGCATTTT. Its protein product is CASSLSGGRQPQHF. The variable domain in full, completed from reference TRBV7-2 and TRBJ1-5, reads GAGVSQSPSNKVTEKGKDVELRCDPISGHTALYWYRQSLGQGLEFLIYFQGNSAPDKSGLPSDRFSAERTGGSVSTLTIQRTQQEDSAVYLCASSLSGGRQPQHFGDGTRLSIL.

In this sample, this clonotype turned up many times. The rearrangement joins TRBV28 to TRBJ1-4; no firm D call. V lost 5 bases and J 0 bases, leaving 7 bases between the germline ends. From germline, CDR1 is MDHEN and CDR2 SYDVKM. The CDR3 spans 14 residues. CDR3 nucleotide sequence: TGTGCCAGCAGTGCGGGGACAACTAATGAAAAACTGTTTTTT. As protein: CASSAGTTNEKLFF.

The rearrangement links TRBV24-1 to TRBJ2-1; no clear D. With 1 base removed from V and 7 bases from J, the gap between germline ends came to 7 bases. The germline V gene encodes CDR1 KGHDR and CDR2 SFDVKD. The length of the CDR3 is 13 residues. Written as DNA, the CDR3 is TGTGCCACCAGTGATTTCCAAACTAATGAGCAGTTCTTC. It is translated as CATSDFQTNEQFF.

This chain's CDR3 is CASSPGTGADNEQFF. In nucleotides, the CDR3 is TGTGCCAGCAGCCCCGGGACAGGGGCCGACAATGAGCAGTTCTTC. The chain combines TRBV11-3 with TRBJ2-1; TRBD1 agrees at 10 bases. Germline loops: CDR1 SGHNT, CDR2 YENEEA. V gave up 5 bases and J gave up 5 bases; unmatched junction bases: 6. The CDR3 spans 15 residues.

The gene calls are TRBV28 and TRBJ2-3, with a weak D call TRBD2 (6 bases). This CDR3 contains 15 residues. Germline V gene lookup returns CDR1 MDHEN and CDR2 SYDVKM. V was shortened by 4 bases and J by 1 base, with 12 bases between the two germline ends. The CDR3 here is CASSSSREGTDTQYF. The DNA of the CDR3 is TGTGCCAGCAGTTCCAGTAGGGAGGGCACAGATACGCAGTATTTT.

The rearrangement links TRBV12-5 to TRBJ2-1; D is possibly TRBD1 (5 bases). Germline CDR1 and CDR2: LGHNT and FRNRAP. V lost 1 base and J lost 9, with 16 bases in between. The CDR3 spans 15 residues. CDR3 sequence reads: CASGLANTGRAEQFF. The CDR3 bases are TGTGCTAGTGGTTTGGCCAATACTGGCAGGGCTGAGCAGTTCTTC.